Below are 28 T cell receptor beta chains sequenced from a single sample in a study of blood T cells in healthy people across ages (dated by TCRdb to about 2015). The protocol used for the library was 5' RACE. Sequencing instrument: Illumina HiSeq 2500. A second PCR of about 7 to 12 cycles was run with a J-beta primer mix and a sample-barcoded 5' primer. TCRdb's own reprocessing of the public reads used fastp at Q25 and MiXCR and kept productive beta chains. Rows are unified per CDR3 protein, each entry keeping the most common DNA and genes. This sample is represented by about 1,400,000 distinct CDR3 sequences; 55% to 75% of them were singletons. The ten largest clones take up roughly 6.3% of the sample. The sample taken for sequencing was blood. The receptor source for this set is a man aged 18-30 years in good health.

This chain links TRBV12-3 or TRBV12-4 with TRBJ2-1; TRBD2 agrees at 10 bases. The CDR3 covers 15 residues. V was pared by 3 bases and J by 7 bases, with 6 bases of the junction left unmatched. The CDR3 nucleotides read TGTGCCAGCAGTTTTCGGCTAGCGGGAGTAAATGAGCAGTTCTTC. Encoded protein: CASSFRLAGVNEQFF.

As to this clonotype: The junction and the germline gene differ at one end; a read error may be behind it. The chain employs TRBV10-3 and TRBJ1-4, with D maybe TRBD1 (6 bases). The germline gives CDR1 ENHRY, CDR2 SYGVKD. This CDR3 region has 15 residues. DNA for the CDR3: TGTGCCGTCAGTGAGACTCAGGGGTGGAATGAAAAACTGTTTTTT. Translating gives CAVSETQGWNEKLFF.

The DNA of the CDR3 is TGCGCCAGCAGCCAAGATCGGGAGCAGGGAAGGCGCGGCTACACCTTC. Its translation is CASSQDREQGRRGYTF. This rearrangement joins TRBV4-1 to TRBJ1-2; D may be TRBD1 (5 bases). The germline V gene has CDR1 MGHRA and CDR2 YSYEKL. Trimming cost V 0 bases and J 8 bases, with 19 bases left between them. The CDR3 consists of 16 residues.

The chain carries TRBV4-3 and TRBJ1-2; possibly TRBD1 for D (5 bases). Germline V gene lookup returns CDR1 LGHNA and CDR2 YSLEER. Trimming stripped 0 bases from V and 4 bases from J, with 9 bases between. The CDR3 covers 14 residues. The CDR3 loop is CASSQDRDTYGYTF. The CDR3, as DNA: TGCGCCAGCAGCCAAGACAGGGATACCTATGGCTACACCTTC.

The chain has TRBV9 and TRBJ2-5; D is perhaps TRBD1 (6 bases). Per the germline V gene, CDR1 is SGDLS and CDR2 is YYNGEE. The germline V and J ends were trimmed by 4 bases and 12 bases, with 22 bases remaining between them. The CDR3 contains 14 residues. The DNA for the CDR3 is TGTGCCAGCAGCCCACAGTCAGGGGCGGCTCGAAAGTACTTC. As protein: CASSPQSGAARKYF.

The chain links TRBV20-1 to TRBJ1-4, with 7 nucleotides matching TRBD1. Germline loops: CDR1 DFQATT, CDR2 SNEGSKA (reference sequence). V was clipped by 3 bases and J by 8 bases; unmatched bases: 6. There are 13 residues in the CDR3. The CDR3 loop is CSARTGLEEKLFF. As DNA, the CDR3 is TGCAGTGCTAGGACAGGGCTCGAAGAAAAACTGTTTTTT.

As DNA, the CDR3 is TGCAGTGCTAGGAGGAGCGGGGATAACTATGGCTACACCTTC. Translating it yields CSARRSGDNYGYTF. This chain uses TRBV20-1 with TRBJ1-2; no firm D call. Germline V gene data show CDR1 as DFQATT and CDR2 as SNEGSKA (reference sequence). The CDR3 spans 14 residues. V lost 3 bases, J lost 1 base, and 12 bases lay in between.

This clonotype came up a few times. The gene calls are TRBV7-9 and TRBJ2-5; D uncertain. Germline loops: CDR1 SEHNR, CDR2 FQNEAQ (reference sequence). The CDR3 contains 11 residues. V was clipped by 8 bases and J by 5 bases, with 9 bases between them. CDR3 DNA: TGTGCCAGCGGCGCCCGGGAGACCCAGTACTTC. It translates to CASGARETQYF.

The chain employs TRBV7-9 and TRBJ2-7, with TRBD1 as a possible D gene (6 bases). V lost 3 bases, J lost 2 bases, and 14 bases lay in between. The CDR3 length is 15 residues. Germline loops: CDR1 SEHNR, CDR2 FQNEAQ (reference sequence). The DNA for the CDR3 is TGTGCCAGCAGCTTCCGGGACAAATCTCCCTACGAGCAGTACTTC. It specifies CASSFRDKSPYEQYF.

The chain is built from TRBV6-5 and TRBJ1-5; the D gene is possibly TRBD1 (6 bases). From germline, CDR1 is MNHEY and CDR2 SVGAGI. CDR3 length: 16 amino acids. V was trimmed by 4 bases and J by 0 bases, leaving 13 bases between them. The CDR3 is CASSLTGQNSNQPQHF. CDR3 bases: TGTGCCAGCAGTTTAACGGGACAAAATAGCAATCAGCCCCAGCATTTT.

This clonotype was recorded only once. This chain links TRBV27 with TRBJ1-4; D unresolved. The CDR3 is 13 amino acids. V lost 2 bases and J 14 bases, leaving 15 bases between the germline ends. The V gene's germline CDR1 is MNHEY and CDR2 SMNVEV (reference sequence). The CDR3 nucleotides are TGTGCCAGCAGTTTAACCCCTTGGGCCAGGCTGTTTTTT. Translating it yields CASSLTPWARLFF. The full variable domain, its missing parts supplied by reference TRBV27 and TRBJ1-4, is EAQVTQNPRYLITVTGKKLTVTCSQNMNHEYMSWYRQDPGLGLRQIYYSMNVEVTDKGDVPEGYKVSRKEKRNFPLILESPSPNQTSLYFCASSLTPWARLFFGSGTQLSVL.

This clonotype was found a few times. V usage is TRBV4-1 and J usage is TRBJ2-1, with 7 bases matching TRBD2. V gave up 0 bases and J gave up 5 bases; unmatched junction bases: 7. From germline, CDR1 is MGHRA and CDR2 YSYEKL. The CDR3 extends over 16 amino acids. CDR3 loop: CASSQDWRERHNEQFF. The DNA of the CDR3 is TGCGCCAGCAGCCAAGATTGGCGGGAGCGACACAATGAGCAGTTCTTC.

J is TRBJ2-7 and V is TRBV7-2, with D tentatively TRBD2 (6 bases). Germline assignment: CDR1 SGHTA and CDR2 FQGNSA. CDR3 length: 12 residues. V lost 9 bases, J lost 6 bases, and 15 bases lay in between. The DNA of the CDR3 is TGTGCCAGTTCGCCTAGCGCGGCCGAGCAGTACTTC. This sequence encodes CASSPSAAEQYF.

The chain is built from TRBV29-1 and TRBJ2-1; D is possibly TRBD1 (6 bases). The CDR3 is made up of 14 amino acids. The V end was cut by 2 bases, the J end by 9 bases, with 17 bases between. Looked up from germline, CDR1 is SQVTM and CDR2 is ANQGSEA. This chain's CDR3 is CSVENARGTGEQFF. Here the CDR3 DNA reads TGCAGCGTTGAAAACGCCAGGGGCACTGGTGAGCAGTTCTTC.

CDR3 sequence reads: CASSLRDTLYEQYF. The CDR3, as DNA: TGTGCCAGCAGCCTCCGGGACACCCTATACGAGCAGTACTTC. The chain uses TRBV7-2 and TRBJ2-7, with a weak D call TRBD1 (6 bases). The CDR3 runs 14 residues. Germline assignment: CDR1 SGHTA and CDR2 FQGNSA. V gave up 5 bases and J gave up 4 bases, with 15 bases separating them.

The chain uses TRBV7-9 and TRBJ2-7, with D perhaps matching TRBD1 (6 bases). The CDR3 loop spans 14 amino acids. The germline V gene has CDR1 SEHNR and CDR2 FQNEAQ (reference sequence). V lost 5 bases and J 1 base, leaving 12 bases between the germline ends. The chain's CDR3 is CASSKGGKSYEQYF. CDR3 coding DNA: TGTGCCAGCAGCAAAGGGGGTAAATCCTACGAGCAGTACTTC.

This clonotype was recorded a few times. The chain uses TRBV15 and TRBJ2-3, with a tentative D call TRBD2 (6 bases). The CDR3 loop spans 15 amino acids. The germline V and J ends were trimmed by 5 bases and 6 bases, with 18 bases remaining between them. CDR1 is LNHNV and CDR2 is YYDKDF in the germline V gene (reference sequence). The CDR3 here is CATSGGRSFVDTQYF. DNA for the CDR3: TGTGCCACCAGCGGAGGGAGATCCTTTGTGGATACGCAGTATTTT.

The chain employs TRBV6-5 and TRBJ2-1; no firm D call. The CDR3 is 13 residues long. The V and J ends lost 0 bases and 7 bases respectively, with 7 bases between them. Germline CDR1 and CDR2: MNHEY and SVGAGI. The CDR3 region is CASSYSVWNEQFF. CDR3 nucleotide sequence: TGTGCCAGCAGTTACTCGGTGTGGAATGAGCAGTTCTTC.

The genes are TRBV12-3 or TRBV12-4 and TRBJ2-4, with D perhaps matching TRBD1 or TRBD2 (5 bases each). The DNA end is more similar to TRBJ2-5, so the J call may be wrong. This CDR3 has 13 residues. The CDR3 region is CASSLGVLETQYF. As DNA, the CDR3 is TGTGCCAGCAGTTTGGGGGTGCTGGAGACCCAGTACTTC.

The count of this clonotype is one. V is TRBV6-2 or TRBV6-3 and J is TRBJ1-1; 8 bases agree with TRBD1. The V segment lost 6 bases and the J segment 4 bases; nucleotides outside the gene matches: 10. The CDR3 extends over 15 amino acids. Germline V gives CDR1 MNHEY, CDR2 SVGEGT. CDR3: CASSRYTGGGTEAFF. The CDR3 DNA follows: TGTGCCAGCAGCCGCTACACAGGGGGGGGCACTGAAGCTTTCTTT.

The J gene is TRBJ2-3, the V gene TRBV6-2 or TRBV6-3; 8 bases fit TRBD2. Germline values: CDR1 MNHEY, CDR2 SVGEGT. Losses at the gene ends were 2 bases for V and 3 bases for J; bases not matched to a gene: 4. The CDR3 is 15 amino acids. DNA for the CDR3: TGTGCCAGCAGTTACGGCGGGGGGCCTACAGATACGCAGTATTTT. Encoded protein: CASSYGGGPTDTQYF.

Regarding this clonotype: A much larger clone differs from this one at a single base, so this may be a read error. This rearrangement joins TRBV11-2 to TRBJ1-1; D remains unclear. Trimming stripped 5 bases from V and 1 base from J, with 14 bases between. Looked up from germline, CDR1 is SGHAT and CDR2 is FQNNGV. The CDR3 spans 15 residues. For the CDR3, the DNA is TGTGCCAGCAGCCCACCGCGGCGCCCGAACACTGAAGCTTTCTTT. Translation gives CASSPPRRPNTEAFF.

This clonotype appeared a few times. The chain uses TRBV9 and TRBJ2-1, with D tentatively TRBD1 or TRBD2 (5 bases each). Germline lookup yields CDR1 SGDLS and CDR2 YYNGEE. V was pared by 4 bases and J by 6 bases, with 14 bases between. This CDR3 is 14 amino acids long. CDR3 DNA sequence: TGTGCCAGCAGCACTAGGACATTTTCCAATGAGCAGTTCTTC. It yields the protein CASSTRTFSNEQFF. Combining the CDR3 with reference TRBV9 and TRBJ2-1 gives the whole variable domain DSGVTQTPKHLITATGQRVTLRCSPRSGDLSVYWYQQSLDQGLQFLIQYYNGEERAKGNILERFSAQQFPDLHSELNLSSLELGDSALYFCASSTRTFSNEQFFGPGTRLTVL.

J is TRBJ1-5 and V is TRBV19, with TRBD1 matching over 11 bases. Losses at the gene ends were 6 bases for V and 6 bases for J; bases not matched to a gene: 10. Germline-derived CDR1 and CDR2 are LNHDA and SQIVND (reference sequence). The CDR3 runs to 16 residues. The CDR3, as DNA: TGTGCCAGTAGCCCGGGACAGGGGGTCATGTTTCAGCCCCAGCATTTT. This gives the protein CASSPGQGVMFQPQHF.

The chain uses TRBV14 and TRBJ2-2, with 7 bases that match TRBD2. V shed 1 base and J 4 bases; nucleotides not matched to a gene: 12. This CDR3 is built from 18 residues. CDR1 is SGHDN and CDR2 is FVKESK in the germline V gene. DNA of the CDR3: TGTGCCAGCAGCCAAGGGCTCCTAGCGGTTATCCCCACCGGGGAGCTGTTTTTT. This gives the protein CASSQGLLAVIPTGELFF. Full variable domain (outside the CDR3, taken from reference TRBV14 and TRBJ2-2): EAGVTQFPSHSVIEKGQTVTLRCDPISGHDNLYWYRRVMGKEIKFLLHFVKESKQDESGMPNNRFLAERTGGTYSTLKVQPAELEDSGVYFCASSQGLLAVIPTGELFFGEGSRLTVL.

This clonotype was recorded only once. The gene calls are TRBV20-1 and TRBJ2-5; TRBD2 aligns across 10 bases. The CDR3 covers 14 residues. The ends lost 6 bases at V and 9 bases at J; junction bases unmatched: 13. Germline loops: CDR1 DFQATT, CDR2 SNEGSKA (reference sequence). The CDR3 here is CSATIAGGGSAQYF. The CDR3 DNA follows: TGCAGTGCCACTATAGCGGGAGGAGGCTCGGCCCAGTACTTC.

The chain carries TRBV2 and TRBJ2-1; 11 bases fit TRBD2. Trimming at V came to 1 base and at J to 7 bases, leaving 0 bases not matched to a gene. The CDR3 covers 14 residues. Looked up from germline, CDR1 is SNHLY and CDR2 is FYNNEI. This CDR3 is CASSEGTSGNEQFF. The CDR3 bases are TGTGCCAGCAGTGAAGGGACTAGCGGGAATGAGCAGTTCTTC.

J is TRBJ1-1 and V is TRBV7-2, with D uncertain. The CDR3 runs to 15 residues. The germline CDR1 and CDR2 sequences are SGHTA and FQGNSA. V was pared by 1 base and J by 1 base, with 10 bases between. The CDR3 reads CASSLVNGENTEAFF. CDR3 nucleotide sequence: TGTGCCAGCAGCTTAGTAAACGGGGAGAACACTGAAGCTTTCTTT.